One and the same sample provided the 29 T cell receptor beta chains below, sequenced in a study of T cell responses to AZD1222 COVID-19 vaccine. Measured with immunoSEQ multiplex PCR; TCRdb has only the in-frame clones, and not every one. The sample yields approximately 60,000 clones, roughly three quarters seen once. Specimen: peripheral blood, collected on day 0 of AZD1222 vaccination. These receptors came from an adult in good health.

The J gene is TRBJ2-1, the V gene TRBV6-5; D is unclear. V gave up 7 bases and J gave up 10 bases, with 11 bases separating them. Germline CDR1 and CDR2: MNHEY and SVGAGI. The CDR3 loop spans 11 amino acids. CDR3 in DNA: TGTGCCAGCATCTCGGTCGGAGAGCAGTTCTTC. The encoded protein is CASISVGEQFF.

The chain uses TRBV21-1 and TRBJ1-5; the D call in the table, TRBD1, was not verified against the DNA. TRBV21-1 is classified as a pseudogene. The CDR3 loop spans 19 amino acids. The CDR3 bases are TGTGCCAGCAGCCCGCAACGGAGGGGGCGCCCTTATAGCAATCAGCCCCAGCATTTT. It specifies CASSPQRRGRPYSNQPQHF.

The chain joins TRBV18 to TRBJ2-7; D gene ambiguous. V dropped 4 bases and J dropped 0 bases, with 10 bases sitting between them. This CDR3 is built from 14 residues. CDR1 is KGHSH, CDR2 LQKENI, per germline. Here the CDR3 reads CASSLDTSSYEQYF. As DNA, the CDR3 is TGTGCCAGCTCACTTGACACCAGCTCCTACGAGCAGTACTTC.

The chain couples TRBV4-1 to TRBJ1-5; D gene ambiguous. Trimming removed 1 base from V and 7 bases from J, with 11 bases in between. The CDR3 has 14 amino acids. Per the germline V gene, CDR1 is MGHRA and CDR2 is YSYEKL. Written as DNA, the CDR3 is TGCGCCAGCAGCCAAGTAGGGTCTGGCCAGCCCCAGCATTTT. It is translated as CASSQVGSGQPQHF.

The V and J genes are TRBV3-1 (or the pseudogene TRBV3-2) and TRBJ1-4, with 10 bases identical to TRBD1. CDR3 size: 16 residues. Looked up from germline, CDR1 is LGHDT and CDR2 is YNNKEL (reference sequence). The V segment lost 5 bases and the J segment 0 bases; nucleotides outside the gene matches: 3. CDR3 sequence: CASSEGTGATNEKLFF. In nucleotides, the CDR3 is TGTGCCAGCAGCGAAGGGACAGGGGCAACTAATGAAAAACTGTTTTTT.

The chain recombines TRBV6-1 with TRBJ1-1, with 9 bases fitting TRBD1. The trim removed 4 bases at V and 1 base at J, leaving 10 bases unmatched. The germline CDR1 and CDR2 sequences are MNHNS and SASEGT. The CDR3 consists of 17 residues. The CDR3: CASSGWGQGKPNTEAFF. CDR3 bases: TGTGCCAGCAGTGGGTGGGGACAGGGCAAACCGAACACTGAAGCTTTCTTT.

This chain connects TRBV7-9 to TRBJ2-5, with TRBD2 matching 7 bases. CDR3 size: 13 residues. The germline CDR1 and CDR2 sequences are SEHNR and FQNEAQ (reference sequence). V was pared by 11 bases and J by 2 bases, with 8 bases of the junction left unmatched. The CDR3 coding sequence is TGTGCCTCCGAGCGGGGTCGGCAAGAGACCCAGTACTTC. This gives the protein CASERGRQETQYF.

This clone appeared many times. The chain links TRBV5-1 to TRBJ1-2; D unclear. The CDR3 is made up of 14 amino acids. Trimming shortened V by 0 bases and J by 7 bases, and 13 bases separated the two germline ends. Germline CDR1 and CDR2: SGHRS and YFSETQ. The CDR3 sequence: CASSLAGEAGGYTF. In DNA form, the CDR3 reads TGCGCCAGCAGCTTGGCCGGCGAAGCGGGTGGCTACACCTTC.

This chain uses TRBV18 with TRBJ2-1; 11 bases align to TRBD1. Germline assignment: CDR1 KGHSH and CDR2 LQKENI. CDR3 length equals 14 residues. V gave up 8 bases and J gave up 6 bases; unmatched junction bases: 6. CDR3 amino acids: CASTPGTGGNEQFF. The CDR3 DNA reads TGTGCCAGCACTCCAGGGACAGGGGGCAATGAGCAGTTCTTC.

The genes are TRBV2 and TRBJ2-1, with D perhaps matching TRBD1 (7 bases). From germline, CDR1 is SNHLY and CDR2 FYNNEI. Trimming removed 6 bases at V and 10 bases at J, with 16 bases between. The CDR3 totals 13 residues. The CDR3 reads CASSGAGGGEQFF. CDR3 in DNA: TGTGCCAGCAGCGGGGCTGGAGGGGGCGAGCAGTTCTTC.

The chain carries TRBV10-3 and TRBJ2-7; 7 positions match TRBD2. Trimming removed 6 bases from V and 1 base from J; junction bases left unmatched: 3. CDR3 length equals 13 residues. Germline V CDR1 and CDR2: ENHRY, SYGVKD. CDR3 residues: CAIRTSDSYEQYF. CDR3 sequence (DNA): TGTGCCATCAGAACTAGCGATTCCTACGAGCAGTACTTC.

J is TRBJ2-1 and V is TRBV19; 15 bases match TRBD2. Per the germline V gene, CDR1 is LNHDA and CDR2 is SQIVND (reference sequence). V shed 5 bases and J 10 bases; nucleotides not matched to a gene: 6. CDR3 size: 15 residues. The DNA for the CDR3 is TGTGCCAGTAGTCGGACTAGCGGGGGGGCCTCGGAGCAGTTCTTC. Translating gives CASSRTSGGASEQFF. The whole variable domain, filled in from reference TRBV19 and TRBJ2-1, reads DGGITQSPKYLFRKEGQNVTLSCEQNLNHDAMYWYRQDPGQGLRLIYYSQIVNDFQKGDIAEGYSVSREKKESFPLTVTSAQKNPTAFYLCASSRTSGGASEQFFGPGTRLTVL.

The rearrangement joins TRBV6-4 to TRBJ1-2; the D gene is possibly TRBD1 (6 bases). Germline lookup yields CDR1 MRHNA and CDR2 SNTAGT. V dropped 3 bases and J dropped 3 bases, with 11 bases sitting between them. There are 14 residues in the CDR3. Here the CDR3 DNA reads TGTGCCAGCAGTGAAGGGCAGGGGCACTATGGCTACACCTTC. This encodes CASSEGQGHYGYTF.

V usage is TRBV27 and J usage is TRBJ2-7; D is perhaps TRBD2 (5 bases). CDR1 is MNHEY, CDR2 SMNVEV, per germline (reference sequence). This CDR3 is built from 14 residues. Deletions cut 0 bases from V and 2 bases from J, with 8 bases between. CDR3 nucleotides: TGTGCCAGCAGTTTATCCGGGAACCCCTACGAGCAGTACTTC. It encodes CASSLSGNPYEQYF.

The chain has TRBV13 and TRBJ2-2; 8 nucleotides match TRBD1. With V trimmed by 5 bases and J by 7 bases, 9 bases remained unmatched. CDR1 is PRHDT, CDR2 FYEKMQ, per germline (reference sequence). The CDR3 is 15 amino acids. The CDR3 DNA follows: TGTGCCAGCAGCCCGAGGACAGGGACCAACGGGGAGCTGTTTTTT. This sequence encodes CASSPRTGTNGELFF.

This clone came up a few times. The chain recombines TRBV4-1 with TRBJ2-3; D is undetermined. Between the trimmed V and J ends, which lost 4 bases and 1 base, there was a span of 6 bases. This CDR3 region has 13 residues. The germline CDR1 and CDR2 sequences are MGHRA and YSYEKL. The CDR3 nucleotides are TGCGCCAGCAGCCCTCGGGGCACAGATACGCAGTATTTT. Translated, it gives CASSPRGTDTQYF.

This chain joins TRBV14 and TRBJ1-2; D gene ambiguous. The CDR3 is made up of 12 amino acids. The ends were cut back, 3 bases at V and 2 bases at J, with 4 bases in the middle. Germline loops: CDR1 SGHDN, CDR2 FVKESK. The CDR3 loop reads CASSQLNYGYTF. CDR3 sequence (DNA): TGTGCCAGCAGCCAGTTGAACTATGGCTACACCTTC.

DNA for the CDR3: TGCAGCGTTGAACAGGGAGGGAGGACTGAAGCTTTCTTT. Translated, it gives CSVEQGGRTEAFF. V is TRBV29-1 and J is TRBJ1-1; weak D call: TRBD1 (5 bases). Trimming removed 2 bases from V and 5 bases from J, with 12 bases in between. The CDR3 loop spans 13 amino acids. Germline V gene sequence: CDR1 SQVTM, CDR2 ANQGSEA.

In this sample, this clone turned up many times. The CDR3 here is CASGLGGINSSYTF. CDR3 nucleotides: TGTGCTAGTGGTTTGGGGGGTATAAATAGTAGCTACACCTTC. This chain joins TRBV12-5 and TRBJ1-2, with no clear D. The V end was cut by 1 base, the J end by 9 bases, with 15 bases between. Looked up from germline, CDR1 is LGHNT and CDR2 is FRNRAP. This CDR3 is built from 14 residues.

The chain employs TRBV19 and TRBJ1-4, with D perhaps matching TRBD1 (5 bases). CDR1 and CDR2 (germline): LNHDA, SQIVND (reference sequence). The CDR3 loop spans 13 amino acids. V was pared by 4 bases and J by 8 bases, with 11 bases between. CDR3 sequence reads: CASSTGWGEKLFF. In nucleotides, the CDR3 is TGTGCCAGTAGTACAGGGTGGGGCGAAAAACTGTTTTTT.

The chain recombines TRBV2 with TRBJ1-2; D is ambiguous. Between the trimmed V and J ends, which lost 2 bases and 2 bases, there was a span of 15 bases. From germline, CDR1 is SNHLY and CDR2 FYNNEI. The CDR3 covers 16 residues. The CDR3 sequence: CASSEFFRTVNYGYTF. The CDR3 DNA reads TGTGCCAGCAGTGAATTCTTTCGAACAGTAAACTATGGCTACACCTTC.

J is TRBJ2-7 and V is TRBV7-6; D is possibly TRBD1 or TRBD2 (5 bases each). Germline assignment: CDR1 SGHVS and CDR2 FNYEAQ. The CDR3 runs to 14 residues. Trimming removed 1 base from V and 3 bases from J, with 10 bases in between. CDR3 in amino acids: CASSLVEGSYEQYF. Written as DNA, the CDR3 is TGTGCCAGCAGCTTAGTCGAGGGGAGCTACGAGCAGTACTTC.

The chain joins TRBV5-1 to TRBJ2-3; 7 bases agree with TRBD2. The CDR3 covers 16 residues. The junction had 14 bases not matched to a gene; V was cut back by 6 bases and J by 4 bases. Germline CDR1 and CDR2: SGHRS and YFSETQ. The CDR3 loop reads CASTSLGGGPSDTQYF. The CDR3 bases are TGCGCCAGCACTTCCTTAGGCGGGGGTCCCTCAGATACGCAGTATTTT.

The chain uses TRBV11-2 and TRBJ2-7; 7 nucleotides align to TRBD1. V lost 5 bases and J lost 4; bases outside the gene matches: 5. The CDR3 is made up of 13 amino acids. The germline V gene encodes CDR1 SGHAT and CDR2 FQNNGV. CDR3 DNA sequence: TGTGCCAGCAGCGGACAACAGGGGTACGAGCAGTACTTC. It specifies CASSGQQGYEQYF.

The chain joins TRBV5-4 to TRBJ2-7, with 9 bases identical to TRBD1. Per the germline V gene, CDR1 is SGHNT and CDR2 is YYREEE (reference sequence). CDR3 length equals 14 residues. V shed 4 bases and J 3 bases; nucleotides not matched to a gene: 5. CDR3: CASSNRDRDYEQYF. CDR3 bases: TGTGCCAGCAGCAACCGGGACAGGGACTACGAGCAGTACTTC.

CDR3 in DNA: TGTGCCACCAGCAGAGATGGGCAGGGAAATACTAATGAAAAACTGTTTTTT. Translating gives CATSRDGQGNTNEKLFF. The V gene is TRBV15, the J gene TRBJ1-4, with TRBD1 as a possible D gene (5 bases). Germline CDR1 is LNHNV and CDR2 is YYDKDF (reference sequence). Trimming removed 0 bases from V and 2 bases from J, with 13 bases in between. The CDR3 is made up of 17 amino acids.

The chain links TRBV28 to TRBJ1-1, with TRBD1 as a possible D gene (6 bases). From germline, CDR1 is MDHEN and CDR2 SYDVKM. Trimming removed 7 bases at V and 0 bases at J, with 18 bases between. The CDR3 has 16 residues. The CDR3, as DNA: TGTGCCAGCACCCCCCTCGACCAGGGGATGAACACTGAAGCTTTCTTT. Protein product: CASTPLDQGMNTEAFF.

The J gene is TRBJ2-5, the V gene TRBV13, with TRBD1 identical over 11 bases. V was clipped by 5 bases and J by 6 bases; unmatched bases: 5. There are 14 residues in the CDR3. Germline V gene data show CDR1 as PRHDT and CDR2 as FYEKMQ (reference sequence). CDR3 sequence reads: CASSLGQGVKTQYF. The CDR3 DNA reads TGTGCCAGCAGCCTGGGACAGGGGGTAAAGACCCAGTACTTC.

This clone appeared a single time. The chain combines TRBV11-2 with TRBJ2-7; 12 bases are shared with TRBD2. The CDR3 covers 16 residues. V gave up 0 bases and J gave up 9 bases; unmatched junction bases: 9. The V gene's germline CDR1 is SGHAT and CDR2 FQNNGV. CDR3 sequence: CASSLEALAGGPAQYF. Here the CDR3 DNA reads TGTGCCAGCAGCTTAGAGGCCCTAGCGGGGGGGCCTGCGCAGTACTTC.